What follows are 15 T cell receptor beta chains derived from one specimen sequenced in a study of blood T cells in healthy people across ages. For the second PCR, which ran for roughly 7 to 11 cycles, a sample-barcoded 5' primer and a J-beta primer mix were used. TCRdb re-analysed the 5' RACE reads in MiXCR, keeping a single row per CDR3 protein. This table has more than 750,000 distinct CDR3 sequences, almost 30% appearing once. This sample also appeared in a second study, on T cells of mothers and their children.

Sequencing input: blood. The receptors come from a woman between 40 and 50 years old in good health.

The V gene is TRBV7-2, the J gene TRBJ2-1; maybe TRBD1 (6 bases). The CDR3 runs 15 residues. Per germline, CDR1 SGHTA and CDR2 FQGNSA. Trimming shortened V by 6 bases and J by 6 bases, and 18 bases separated the two germline ends. The CDR3 reads CASRRGSPEANEQFF. CDR3 nucleotides: TGTGCCAGCAGAAGGGGGAGTCCAGAAGCCAATGAGCAGTTCTTC.

A remark on this clonotype: Germline is not matched at one junction end, which may reflect a read error. The chain uses TRBV5-6 and TRBJ2-1, with 8 bases lining up with TRBD1. The germline gives CDR1 SGHDT, CDR2 YYEEEE. The CDR3 contains 17 residues. The CDR3 spells CASLTATGAGGYNERFF. CDR3 in DNA: TGTGCCAGCCTAACCGCCACGGGGGCAGGGGGCTACAATGAGCGGTTCTTC.

V usage is TRBV29-1 and J usage is TRBJ2-3; D possibly corresponds to TRBD1 (5 bases). V gave up 7 bases and J gave up 1 base, with 12 bases separating them. Looked up from germline, CDR1 is SQVTM and CDR2 is ANQGSEA. This CDR3 region has 13 residues. CDR3 loop: CSADSAGTDTQYF. CDR3 bases: TGCAGCGCCGACAGCGCTGGCACAGATACGCAGTATTTT.

This clonotype was counted between two and nine times. The J gene is TRBJ1-2, the V gene TRBV28; 8 bases fit TRBD1. V shed 6 bases and J 0 bases; nucleotides not matched to a gene: 6. From germline, CDR1 is MDHEN and CDR2 SYDVKM. The CDR3 is 15 residues long. In nucleotides, the CDR3 is TGTGCCAGCAGATCTACAGGGGGAACTAACTATGGCTACACCTTC. It codes for CASRSTGGTNYGYTF.

This clonotype was picked up many times. The CDR3: CASSPGYSGANVLTF. Here the CDR3 DNA reads TGTGCCAGCAGCCCAGGTTACTCTGGGGCCAACGTCCTGACTTTC. J is TRBJ2-6 and V is TRBV5-4; no clear D gene. This CDR3 is built from 15 residues. V dropped 4 bases and J dropped 0 bases, with 8 bases sitting between them. Germline V CDR1 and CDR2: SGHNT, YYREEE (reference sequence).

This clonotype was detected only a few times. The rearrangement links TRBV5-1 to TRBJ2-3, with 9 bases aligning to TRBD2. V shed 4 bases, J shed 2 bases, and the junction held 11 bases outside the gene matches. Germline lookup yields CDR1 SGHRS and CDR2 YFSETQ. The CDR3 is 17 amino acids. CDR3 protein: CASSAGPSSGDTDTQYF. CDR3 sequence (DNA): TGCGCCAGCAGCGCCGGACCGTCTAGCGGGGACACAGATACGCAGTATTTT.

The chain joins TRBV20-1 to TRBJ2-7; D possibly matches TRBD1 or TRBD2 (6 bases each). Per germline, CDR1 DFQATT and CDR2 SNEGSKA (reference sequence). This CDR3 is built from 12 residues. Trimming shortened V by 5 bases and J by 6 bases, and 14 bases separated the two germline ends. The chain's CDR3 is CSAPARGGEQYF. The DNA of the CDR3 is TGCAGTGCTCCGGCCAGGGGAGGCGAGCAGTACTTC.

V and J are TRBV7-9 and TRBJ1-2, with 7 positions matching TRBD1. Germline CDR1 reads SEHNR; CDR2 reads FQNEAQ (reference sequence). CDR3 length: 14 amino acids. Trimming removed 5 bases from V and 6 bases from J; junction bases left unmatched: 9. CDR3 amino acids: CASSPKDRPNGYTF. The CDR3 DNA reads TGTGCCAGCAGCCCTAAGGACAGGCCTAATGGCTACACCTTC.

Details on this clonotype: A much larger clone lies a single base off, so this may be a read error. The chain employs TRBV24-1 and TRBJ2-7; 8 positions match TRBD1. The CDR3 has 14 amino acids. The V and J ends lost 3 bases and 10 bases, in that order; junction bases with no gene match: 10. The germline V gene encodes CDR1 KGHDR and CDR2 SFDVKD. The chain's CDR3 is CATSDPGQEAKQYF. In nucleotides, the CDR3 is TGTGCCACCAGTGATCCGGGACAGGAGGCGAAACAGTACTTC.

This clonotype occurred a few times. This chain uses TRBV5-1 with TRBJ1-1; no firm D call. The CDR3 extends over 13 amino acids. V lost 4 bases and J 4 bases, leaving 11 bases between the germline ends. In germline, CDR1 is SGHRS, CDR2 YFSETQ. CDR3 bases: TGCGCCAGCAGCCTCGCTTATGGCACTGAAGCTTTCTTT. Its protein product is CASSLAYGTEAFF.

To note about this clonotype: A much larger clone differs from this one at a single base, so this may be a read error. In this CDR3 the conserved last residue, phenylalanine or tryptophan, is missing, so a read error is likely. This chain uses TRBV28 with TRBJ2-3; 8 nucleotides align to TRBD1. The V gene's germline CDR1 is MDHEN and CDR2 SYDVKM. This CDR3 comprises 16 residues. V was pared by 2 bases and J by 5 bases, with 9 bases of the junction left unmatched. As DNA, the CDR3 is TGTGCCAGCAGTTTACGACCGCAGGGGGCGGAAGATACGCAGTATTTG. This encodes CASSLRPQGAEDTQYL.

The chain joins TRBV12-5 to TRBJ2-1; D might be TRBD1 or TRBD2, each matching 6 bases. There are 14 residues in the CDR3. CDR1 is LGHNT, CDR2 FRNRAP, per germline. Trimming cost V 4 bases and J 7 bases, with 14 bases left between them. The DNA for the CDR3 is TGTGCTAGTGGTTCGGTCGGGGGCCGGAATGAGCAGTTCTTC. Protein: CASGSVGGRNEQFF. Drawing the rest from reference TRBV12-5 and TRBJ2-1, the complete variable domain is DARVTQTPRHKVTEMGQEVTMRCQPILGHNTVFWYRQTMMQGLELLAYFRNRAPLDDSGMPKDRFSAEMPDATLATLKIQPSEPRDSAVYFCASGSVGGRNEQFFGPGTRLTVL.

This clonotype was seen a few times. In DNA form, the CDR3 reads TGCAGTGCTCCCCAGGGGGGGGACTCCAAGCCTAACTATGGCTACACCTTC. This sequence encodes CSAPQGGDSKPNYGYTF. The J gene is TRBJ1-2, the V gene TRBV20-1; TRBD1 matches 7 bases. The V segment lost 5 bases and the J segment 0 bases; nucleotides outside the gene matches: 15. CDR3 length equals 17 residues. Germline V lookup: CDR1 DFQATT, CDR2 SNEGSKA (reference sequence).

V usage is TRBV3-1 and J usage is TRBJ2-2; 7 bases are a match to TRBD1. The CDR3 extends over 15 amino acids. Losses at the gene ends were 4 bases for V and 6 bases for J; bases not matched to a gene: 8. Germline V gives CDR1 LGHDT, CDR2 YNNKEL (reference sequence). In DNA, the CDR3 is TGTGCCAGCAGCCTCGAAGACAGGGTGTCCGGGGAGCTGTTTTTT. Translation gives CASSLEDRVSGELFF.

The J gene is TRBJ2-3, the V gene TRBV7-3, with D maybe TRBD2 (5 bases). V lost 0 bases and J lost 2, with 9 bases in between. Germline CDR1 reads SGHTA; CDR2 reads FQGTGA. This CDR3 region has 15 residues. CDR3 coding DNA: TGTGCCAGCAGCTTAACGAGGGAGCCCACAGATACGCAGTATTTT. Protein sequence: CASSLTREPTDTQYF.